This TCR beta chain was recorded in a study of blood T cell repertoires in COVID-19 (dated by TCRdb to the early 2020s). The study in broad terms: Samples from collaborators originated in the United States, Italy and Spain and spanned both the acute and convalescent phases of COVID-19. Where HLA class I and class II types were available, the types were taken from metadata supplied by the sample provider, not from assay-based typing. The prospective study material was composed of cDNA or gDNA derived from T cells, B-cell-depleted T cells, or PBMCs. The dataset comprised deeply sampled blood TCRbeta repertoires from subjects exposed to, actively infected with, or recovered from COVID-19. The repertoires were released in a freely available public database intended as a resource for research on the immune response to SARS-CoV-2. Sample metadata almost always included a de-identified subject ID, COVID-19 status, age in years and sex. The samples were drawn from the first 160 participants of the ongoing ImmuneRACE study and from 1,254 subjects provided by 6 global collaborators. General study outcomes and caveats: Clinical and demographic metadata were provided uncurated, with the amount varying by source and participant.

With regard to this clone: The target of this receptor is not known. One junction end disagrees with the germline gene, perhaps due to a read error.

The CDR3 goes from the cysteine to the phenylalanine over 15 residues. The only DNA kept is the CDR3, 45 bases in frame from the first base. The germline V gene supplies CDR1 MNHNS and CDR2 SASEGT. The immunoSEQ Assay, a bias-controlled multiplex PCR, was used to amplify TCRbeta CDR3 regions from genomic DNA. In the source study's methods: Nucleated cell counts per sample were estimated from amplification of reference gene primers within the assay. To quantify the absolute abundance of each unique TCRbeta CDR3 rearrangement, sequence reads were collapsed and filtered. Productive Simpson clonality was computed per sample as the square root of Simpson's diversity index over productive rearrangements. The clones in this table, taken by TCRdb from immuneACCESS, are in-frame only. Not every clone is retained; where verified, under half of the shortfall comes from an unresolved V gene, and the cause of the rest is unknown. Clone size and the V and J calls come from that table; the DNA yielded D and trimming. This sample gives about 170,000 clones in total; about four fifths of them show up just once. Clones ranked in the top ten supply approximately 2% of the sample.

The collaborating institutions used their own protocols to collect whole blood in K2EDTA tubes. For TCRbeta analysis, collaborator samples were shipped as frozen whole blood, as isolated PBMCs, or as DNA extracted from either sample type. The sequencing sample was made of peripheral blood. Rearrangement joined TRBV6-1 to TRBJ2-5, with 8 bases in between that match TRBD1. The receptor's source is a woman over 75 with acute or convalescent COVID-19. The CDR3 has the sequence CASSEAGGQYGTQYF. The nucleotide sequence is TGTGCCAGCAGCGAAGCAGGGGGCCAGTATGGGACCCAGTACTTC.